Below, 25 T cell receptor beta chains from the same sample are listed, as sequenced in a study of vaccination and CD4 T cells after COVID-19. Cultured CD4+ T cell DNA underwent sequencing with the Oncomine TCR Beta short-read assay. TCRdb itself ran the PCR reads through MiXCR, one entry per CDR3 protein. Among some 12,000 distinct CDR3 sequences listed, about 40% were seen once. Their specific antigens are unknown. Described treatment: approximately nine-day PBMC culture with coronavirus spike peptide pools or control peptides (ViraFEST assay). Sequenced material: CD4+ T cells from blood, cultured in vitro. The receptors were sampled from a human donor who had recovered from COVID-19.

This clonotype was counted only a few times. This chain uses TRBV7-9 with TRBJ1-5; 9 positions agree with TRBD1. Germline lookup yields CDR1 SEHNR and CDR2 FQNEAQ (reference sequence). The trim removed 5 bases at V and 4 bases at J, leaving 3 bases unmatched. The CDR3 has 14 residues. The CDR3: CASSPGTGNQPQHF. For the CDR3, the DNA is TGTGCCAGCAGCCCCGGGACAGGGAATCAGCCCCAGCATTTT.

This clonotype occurred a few times. The CDR3 loop reads CASRERGLDKNIQYF. CDR3 nucleotides: TGTGCCAGCAGGGAAAGGGGGTTGGACAAAAACATTCAGTACTTC. V is TRBV2 and J is TRBJ2-4; D is perhaps TRBD1 (6 bases). The germline CDR1 and CDR2 sequences are SNHLY and FYNNEI. The CDR3 sequence is 15 residues long. V lost 6 bases and J 3 bases, leaving 15 bases between the germline ends.

The V gene is TRBV28, the J gene TRBJ1-1; TRBD1 might be the D (6 bases). The CDR3 has 15 residues. Trimming left V 8 bases short and J 1 base short, with 17 bases between. From germline, CDR1 is MDHEN and CDR2 SYDVKM. The DNA of the CDR3 is TGTGCCAGCCAAAGGGGGGGCTCTGGGAACACTGAAGCTTTCTTT. Its translation is CASQRGGSGNTEAFF.

This clonotype was found a few times. The chain uses TRBV4-1 and TRBJ1-4, with D possibly being TRBD1 (6 bases). V shed 4 bases and J shed 14 bases, with 26 bases lying between them. Per the germline V gene, CDR1 is MGHRA and CDR2 is YSYEKL. The CDR3 is made up of 16 amino acids. CDR3 DNA: TGCGCCAGCAGCCCACTCGGGGGGCAGGCGGGGCAACATCTGTTTTTT. As protein: CASSPLGGQAGQHLFF.

The chain carries TRBV12-3 or TRBV12-4 and TRBJ2-2; no clear D gene. The CDR3 extends over 13 amino acids. The V and J ends lost 7 bases and 4 bases respectively, with 10 bases between them. CDR3 sequence: CASTSRVTGELFF. Here the CDR3 DNA reads TGTGCCAGCACTAGTCGGGTCACCGGGGAGCTGTTTTTT.

The rearrangement uses TRBV21-1 and TRBJ2-7; no DNA check was done on the table's D call, TRBD1. TRBV21-1 is annotated as a pseudogene. This CDR3 has 17 amino acids. The CDR3 here is CASSKYQGPIVSGEQYF. CDR3 nucleotides: TGTGCCAGCAGCAAATACCAGGGACCGATCGTAAGTGGGGAGCAGTACTTC.

The rearrangement joins TRBV5-1 to TRBJ1-2, with D possibly TRBD1 on 5 matching bases. Trimming pared 3 bases from V and 4 bases from J, leaving 19 bases between. The CDR3 has 16 amino acids. Looked up from germline, CDR1 is SGHRS and CDR2 is YFSETQ. The CDR3 is CASSSGLGDRVYGYTF. The CDR3 DNA is TGCGCCAGCAGCTCGGGCCTCGGGGACCGCGTCTATGGCTACACCTTC. The full variable domain, completed using reference TRBV5-1 and TRBJ1-2, is KAGVTQTPRYLIKTRGQQVTLSCSPISGHRSVSWYQQTPGQGLQFLFEYFSETQRNKGNFPGRFSGRQFSNSRSEMNVSTLELGDSALYLCASSSGLGDRVYGYTFGSGTRLTVV.

This clonotype was observed a handful of times. The chain combines TRBV20-1 with TRBJ1-2, with TRBD1 matching 7 bases. J gave up 8 bases and V 0 bases, and 9 bases lay outside the gene matches. The CDR3 covers 14 residues. Germline CDR1 and CDR2: DFQATT and SNEGSKA (reference sequence). This chain's CDR3 is CSARDPTGMSGYTF. The CDR3 coding sequence is TGCAGTGCTAGAGACCCGACAGGGATGAGCGGCTACACCTTC.

The chain carries TRBV4-1 and TRBJ1-1; perhaps TRBD1 as D (5 bases). With 0 bases removed from V and 5 bases from J, the gap between germline ends came to 13 bases. Germline-derived CDR1 and CDR2 are MGHRA and YSYEKL. This CDR3 has 15 amino acids. CDR3 residues: CASSQDPGGSTEAFF. The CDR3 coding sequence is TGCGCCAGCAGCCAAGACCCTGGGGGGAGTACTGAAGCTTTCTTT.

This clonotype is judged medium-sized. The chain combines TRBV20-1 with TRBJ2-3, with D perhaps matching TRBD2 (6 bases). The germline V gene encodes CDR1 DFQATT and CDR2 SNEGSKA (reference sequence). V lost 5 bases, J lost 11 bases, and 17 bases lay in between. CDR3 length: 12 amino acids. The CDR3 region is CSAAWTGGVQYF. The CDR3 DNA reads as TGCAGTGCTGCTTGGACCGGGGGTGTGCAGTATTTT.

This chain's CDR3 is CASSSTAENYGYTF. The CDR3 bases are TGTGCCAGCTCATCAACGGCAGAAAACTATGGCTACACCTTC. This chain links TRBV18 with TRBJ1-2; D uncertain. Germline CDR1 and CDR2: KGHSH and LQKENI. The V gene lost 5 bases and the J gene lost 2 bases, with 12 bases spanning the gap. The CDR3 spans 14 residues.

The rearrangement joins TRBV20-1 to TRBJ1-2; tentatively, D is TRBD1 (5 bases). The germline V gene encodes CDR1 DFQATT and CDR2 SNEGSKA (reference sequence). The CDR3 has 17 amino acids. V was trimmed by 1 base and J by 8 bases, leaving 26 bases between them. Written as DNA, the CDR3 is TGCAGTGCTAGAGGAGGTAGGGGACCGCCACAATTCGGGGGCTACACCTTC. Translation gives CSARGGRGPPQFGGYTF.

This clonotype was detected only a few times. The genes are TRBV6-1 and TRBJ1-2; TRBD1 aligns across 8 bases. Trimming at V came to 6 bases and at J to 8 bases, leaving 2 bases not matched to a gene. CDR1 is MNHNS and CDR2 is SASEGT in the germline V gene. The CDR3 length is 11 residues. The CDR3 sequence: CASSGQGGYTF. The CDR3 nucleotides are TGTGCCAGCAGCGGACAGGGCGGCTACACCTTC.

The V and J genes are TRBV2 and TRBJ1-2; D remains ambiguous. With 7 bases removed from V and 0 bases from J, the gap between germline ends came to 18 bases. Germline V gene sequence: CDR1 SNHLY, CDR2 FYNNEI. The CDR3 is 16 residues long. The CDR3 protein is CASILDGYLANYGYTF. CDR3 bases: TGTGCCAGCATACTGGACGGATACCTAGCTAACTATGGCTACACCTTC.

DNA for the CDR3: TGTGCCACCCAGGGGACCGCCCAGGGCACCCTAGGGGAGACCCAGTACTTC. Its translation: CATQGTAQGTLGETQYF. V is TRBV10-3 and J is TRBJ2-5; tentatively, D is TRBD1 (6 bases). Germline V lookup: CDR1 ENHRY, CDR2 SYGVKD. CDR3 size: 17 residues. The germline V and J ends were trimmed by 10 bases and 5 bases, with 29 bases remaining between them.

This clonotype has more than one count but fewer than ten. The rearrangement links TRBV6-1 to TRBJ1-1, with a possible D match to TRBD1 (5 bases). CDR1 MNHNS and CDR2 SASEGT come from the germline V gene. V gave up 8 bases and J gave up 6 bases, with 13 bases separating them. The CDR3 totals 12 residues. CDR3 coding DNA: TGTGCCAGCCGGGGCTGGGAATCTGAAGCTTTCTTT. It specifies CASRGWESEAFF.

In its sample, this clonotype was seen a few times. CDR3 residues: CASSSKIGVSGNTIYF. In nucleotides, the CDR3 is TGTGCCAGCAGCTCCAAGATAGGAGTAAGTGGAAACACCATATATTTT. The chain employs TRBV7-9 and TRBJ1-3; D not resolved. The germline V and J ends were trimmed by 4 bases and 3 bases, with 16 bases remaining between them. CDR1 is SEHNR, CDR2 FQNEAQ, per germline (reference sequence). The CDR3 sequence is 16 residues long.

V usage is TRBV27 and J usage is TRBJ2-7; D is tentatively TRBD1 or TRBD2 (5 bases each). V dropped 8 bases and J dropped 4 bases, with 15 bases sitting between them. The germline CDR1 and CDR2 sequences are MNHEY and SMNVEV (reference sequence). This CDR3 has 13 amino acids. CDR3 protein: CASRTGARYEQYF. CDR3 nucleotide sequence: TGTGCCAGCCGGACTGGGGCTCGATACGAGCAGTACTTC.

The rearrangement links TRBV20-1 to TRBJ2-3; 14 bases fit TRBD2. The CDR3 has 17 amino acids. V gave up 5 bases and J gave up 3 bases; unmatched junction bases: 10. Germline CDR1 and CDR2: DFQATT and SNEGSKA (reference sequence). The CDR3 sequence: CSADGTSGGPSTDTQYF. For the CDR3, the DNA is TGCAGTGCTGACGGGACTAGCGGGGGCCCTTCGACAGATACGCAGTATTTT.

This clonotype was picked up a small number of times. V usage is TRBV27 and J usage is TRBJ1-2, with D unclear. Germline CDR1 and CDR2: MNHEY and SMNVEV (reference sequence). The CDR3 has 13 amino acids. Trimming pared 3 bases from V and 8 bases from J, leaving 13 bases between. The CDR3 bases are TGTGCCAGCAGTTTTTCGGGATTCGGCGGCTACACCTTC. It is translated as CASSFSGFGGYTF.

V usage is TRBV6-1 and J usage is TRBJ1-2; D not resolved. Trimming shortened V by 6 bases and J by 4 bases, and 6 bases separated the two germline ends. CDR3 size: 11 residues. In germline, CDR1 is MNHNS, CDR2 SASEGT. The chain's CDR3 is CASRTAYGYTF. CDR3 in DNA: TGTGCCAGCAGAACTGCCTATGGCTACACCTTC.

The chain joins TRBV7-2 to TRBJ2-7; tentative D call: TRBD1 (6 bases). V was cut by 3 bases and J by 5 bases, with 11 bases left in between. This CDR3 comprises 13 residues. In germline, CDR1 is SGHTA, CDR2 FQGNSA. The CDR3 loop is CASSFRGPDEQYF. The DNA for the CDR3 is TGTGCCAGCAGCTTCAGGGGTCCCGACGAGCAGTACTTC.

The genes are TRBV3-1 and TRBJ1-6; D gene ambiguous. This CDR3 is 14 amino acids long. V lost 3 bases and J lost 4, with 7 bases in between. Germline V lookup: CDR1 LGHDT, CDR2 YNNKEL (reference sequence). DNA for the CDR3: TGTGCCAGCAGCCACGACGGTTATAATTCACCCCTCCACTTT. Its protein is CASSHDGYNSPLHF.

The rearrangement joins TRBV10-2 to TRBJ1-4; D may be TRBD1 (6 bases). Germline V gene lookup returns CDR1 WSHSY and CDR2 SAAADI. The CDR3 totals 15 residues. Trimming stripped 7 bases from V and 7 bases from J, with 19 bases between. The CDR3 sequence is CASTTGIRGGEKLFF. The CDR3 bases are TGCGCCAGCACGACGGGGATCAGGGGCGGTGAAAAACTGTTTTTT.

This clonotype was found a few times. The rearrangement joins TRBV11-3 to TRBJ1-2; no clear D. Trimming took off 4 bases at V and 1 base at J, with 7 bases between the two ends. The CDR3 covers 13 residues. CDR1 and CDR2 (germline): SGHNT, YENEEA. CDR3 nucleotides: TGTGCCAGCAGCTCGGGGATTAACTATGGCTACACCTTC. Residues: CASSSGINYGYTF.